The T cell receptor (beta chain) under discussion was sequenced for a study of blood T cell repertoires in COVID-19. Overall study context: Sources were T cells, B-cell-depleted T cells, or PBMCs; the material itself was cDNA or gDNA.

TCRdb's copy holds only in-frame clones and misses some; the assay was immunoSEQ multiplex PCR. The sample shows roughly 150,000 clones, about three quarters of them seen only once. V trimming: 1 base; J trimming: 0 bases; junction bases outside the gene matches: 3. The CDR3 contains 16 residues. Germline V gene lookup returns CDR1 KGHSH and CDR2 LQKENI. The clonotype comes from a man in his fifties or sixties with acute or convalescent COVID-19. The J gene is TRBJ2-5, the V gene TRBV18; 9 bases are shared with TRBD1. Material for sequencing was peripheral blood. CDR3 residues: CASSPLGTGNQETQYF. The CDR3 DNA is TGTGCCAGCTCACCACTAGGGACAGGGAACCAAGAGACCCAGTACTTC.